The T cell receptor beta chain under discussion was sequenced for a study of shared clonotypes between healthy human individuals. Study at large: CD8 memory received one plate per donor, CD8 naive two, CD4 memory three and CD4 naive three.

TCRdb's copy holds only in-frame clones and misses some; the assay was immunoSEQ multiplex PCR. In the table there are about 2.3 million clones, over 90% of which are singletons. This clone occurred a few times. The healthy adult donors were HIV-negative and reported no recent acute infections or vaccinations. Naive CD45RA+ and memory CD45RA-negative subsets were split from CD4+ cells. V lost 4 bases, J lost 0 bases, and 13 bases lay in between. The CDR3 sequence is 16 residues long. Germline loops: CDR1 SGDLS, CDR2 YYNGEE. Sequencing was performed on naive CD4+ T cells from PBMCs. Regarding subset: CD45RA+ positively selected. This receptor was taken from a man between 18 and 29 years old in good health. Some clones in this sample may be carry-over from other donors' samples. The chain has TRBV9 and TRBJ1-4; tentative D call: TRBD1 (5 bases). The CDR3 DNA follows: TGTGCCAGCAGCCCTTTAAGAGGGGCAACTAATGAAAAACTGTTTTTT. Protein: CASSPLRGATNEKLFF.